These T cell receptor beta chains were read from a single sample in a study of blood T cells in healthy people across ages. A single record per CDR3 protein comes from TCRdb applying MiXCR to the 5' RACE reads. The sample includes 700,000 to 900,000 distinct CDR3 sequences, roughly 26% of them seen just once. This same sample was also taken into another study, of T cells of mothers and their children.

Sequencing used blood. These receptors were obtained from a boy aged 10-17 years in good health. Both conserved end residues are part of each CDR3. Fields, in order: clone size, V gene, D gene, J gene, CDR3 DNA, CDR3 protein. D genes are given only for firm matches. Size values are once, few and many counts, or a class for expanded clones, and some rows have none.

few	TRBV28	.	TRBJ1-1	TGTGCCAGCAGGTTGGGAAACACTGAAGCTTTCTTT	CASRLGNTEAFF
few	TRBV3-1	.	TRBJ2-7	TGTGCCAGCAGCCAAGAAGTGGGGTACCTCTACGAGCAGTACTTC	CASSQEVGYLYEQYF
.	TRBV10-3	.	TRBJ1-5	TGTGCCATCAGTGAATCGTCGCGCAATCAGCCCCAGCATTTT	CAISESSRNQPQHF
.	TRBV7-9	.	TRBJ1-2	TGTGCCAGCAGCTTAGACACAGGAGTCGTTGGCTACACCTTC	CASSLDTGVVGYTF
few	TRBV2	.	TRBJ1-4	TGTGCCAGCAGGGGACCCGGAGGGGGGGGATATGAAAAACTGTTTTTT	CASRGPGGGGYEKLFF
.	TRBV12-5	.	TRBJ1-5	TGTGCTAGTGGTTTGGGGTGGGGGGCAGGACAGCCCCAGCATTTT	CASGLGWGAGQPQHF
.	TRBV4-1	.	TRBJ2-7	TGCGCCAGCAGCCAAGATAAGAATAGCCTACTGAGGGAGCAGTACTTC	CASSQDKNSLLREQYF
.	TRBV20-1	.	TRBJ1-1	TGCAGTGCTAGAGGCCTAGGGAACACTGAAGCTTTCTTT	CSARGLGNTEAFF
.	TRBV20-1	.	TRBJ2-2	TGCAGTGCTCGTGAGGGACTCGGGGACACCGGGGAGCTGTTTTTT	CSAREGLGDTGELFF
.	TRBV2	TRBD2	TRBJ2-7	TGTGCCAGCATATCCTCGCGGGGGGCCTCCTACGAGCAGTACTTC	CASISSRGASYEQYF
.	TRBV29-1	.	TRBJ2-1	TGCAGCGTTGCTATCAGAGGTGAGCAGTTCTTC	CSVAIRGEQFF
.	TRBV4-2	TRBD2	TRBJ2-2	TGTGCCAGCAGCCCCCCCAGCGGGGGGACCGGGGAGCTGTTTTTT	CASSPPSGGTGELFF
few	TRBV20-1	TRBD1	TRBJ2-5	TGCAGTGCTCCTGACCGGGACAGGGGGACGGAGACCCAGTACTTC	CSAPDRDRGTETQYF
.	TRBV12-3/TRBV12-4	.	TRBJ1-1	TGTGCCAGCAGCCATAGCGGGGGCCAGACTGAAGCTTTCTTT	CASSHSGGQTEAFF
.	TRBV7-9	TRBD1	TRBJ2-7	TGTGCCAGCAGCCCCGCCCGGACAGGGCGGGAGCAGTACTTC	CASSPARTGREQYF
.	TRBV28	TRBD1	TRBJ2-5	TGTGCCAGCTGTCCCACTACAGGGGGGGAGACCCAGTACTTC	CASCPTTGGETQYF